This T cell receptor beta chain was sequenced during a study of cytomegalovirus exposure and HLA in healthy donors. General study points: Rates of TCR association differed by HLA locus in a later analysis, with DRB1 highest and HLA-C lowest. TCR beta sequences reportedly predicted most subjects' HLA-A and HLA-B alleles accurately.

Researchers ran the PCR with 60 Vbeta and 13 Jbeta primers. The method was immunoSEQ multiplex PCR; TCRdb's version includes in-frame clones alone and lacks a portion of them. This sample has tens of thousands of clones, with about three quarters found just once. Details on this clone: Its specificity is not known.

This CDR3 has 13 amino acids. With 3 bases removed from V and 4 bases from J, the gap between germline ends came to 9 bases. Germline loops: CDR1 MRHNA, CDR2 SNTAGT. Sequencing was done on a sample of PBMCs. The clonotype originates from a male donor in good health and CMV-seropositive. This sequence joins TRBV6-4 and TRBJ1-2; no clear D gene. The CDR3 DNA sequence: TGTGCCAGCAGTGAGGACGGACTCTATGGCTACACCTTC. Translating gives CASSEDGLYGYTF.